A selection of T cell receptor beta chains follows, all from one sample in a study of blood T cell repertoires in COVID-19. Generated by immunoSEQ multiplex PCR, the TCRdb table keeps only in-frame clones and is missing some. The sample includes some 70,000 clones, around four fifths seen only once; the top ten take 14% to 15%. What was sequenced was peripheral blood. The receptors were gathered from a man in his 60s with COVID-19, enrolled during active disease. Both conserved end residues are part of each CDR3. The D gene is left open where the match is weak. Where a row states a size, it is once, few, many or the class of an expanded clone; other rows omit it.

v_call: TRBV5-1; d_call: NA; j_call: TRBJ1-2; cdr3_length: 13; clone_size: NA; cdr3_aa: CASSSSGVHGYTF; cdr3_nt: TGCGCCAGCAGCTCCTCAGGGGTTCATGGCTACACCTTC
v_call: TRBV29-1; d_call: NA; j_call: TRBJ1-1; cdr3_length: 14; clone_size: few; cdr3_aa: CSEWAPGLNTEAFF; cdr3_nt: TGCAGCGAATGGGCCCCGGGACTAAACACTGAAGCTTTCTTT
v_call: TRBV9; d_call: TRBD2; j_call: TRBJ2-3; cdr3_length: 16; clone_size: few; cdr3_aa: CASSTLAGFSTDTQYF; cdr3_nt: TGTGCCAGCAGCACCTTAGCGGGTTTTAGCACAGATACGCAGTATTTT
v_call: TRBV18; d_call: TRBD2; j_call: TRBJ2-7; cdr3_length: 14; clone_size: NA; cdr3_aa: CASSPRDGGGEQYF; cdr3_nt: TGTGCCAGCTCACCAAGGGACGGCGGGGGCGAGCAGTACTTC
v_call: TRBV14; d_call: NA; j_call: TRBJ2-5; cdr3_length: 16; clone_size: NA; cdr3_aa: CASSQVLGATAETQYF; cdr3_nt: TGTGCCAGCAGCCAAGTTCTGGGGGCGACGGCGGAGACCCAGTACTTC
v_call: TRBV7-2; d_call: TRBD1; j_call: TRBJ1-4; cdr3_length: 13; clone_size: NA; cdr3_aa: CASSLDRGEKLFF; cdr3_nt: TGTGCCAGCAGCTTAGACAGGGGCGAAAAACTGTTTTTT
v_call: TRBV7-6; d_call: TRBD2; j_call: TRBJ2-3; cdr3_length: 18; clone_size: once; cdr3_aa: CASSYGLAGSASTDTQYF; cdr3_nt: TGTGCCAGCAGCTACGGACTAGCGGGATCCGCTAGCACAGATACGCAGTATTTT
v_call: TRBV6-6; d_call: TRBD2; j_call: TRBJ2-1; cdr3_length: 16; clone_size: NA; cdr3_aa: CASSYGGLASYNEQFF; cdr3_nt: TGTGCCAGCAGCTATGGGGGACTAGCCTCCTACAATGAGCAGTTCTTC
v_call: TRBV5-1; d_call: TRBD1; j_call: TRBJ2-5; cdr3_length: 16; clone_size: NA; cdr3_aa: CASSLDGNRGRETQYF; cdr3_nt: TGCGCCAGCAGCTTGGACGGAAACAGGGGGAGGGAGACCCAGTACTTC
v_call: TRBV27; d_call: NA; j_call: TRBJ1-2; cdr3_length: 12; clone_size: NA; cdr3_aa: CASSFRGEGYTF; cdr3_nt: TGTGCCAGCAGTTTCCGAGGAGAGGGCTACACCTTC
v_call: TRBV5-5; d_call: NA; j_call: TRBJ1-6; cdr3_length: 14; clone_size: NA; cdr3_aa: CASSLPIPDSPLHF; cdr3_nt: TGTGCCAGCAGCTTGCCTATCCCGGATTCACCCCTCCACTTT
v_call: TRBV9; d_call: NA; j_call: TRBJ1-6; cdr3_length: 16; clone_size: medium-sized; cdr3_aa: CASSVFGSSYNSPLHF; cdr3_nt: TGTGCCAGCAGCGTATTCGGGAGCTCCTATAATTCACCCCTCCACTTT
v_call: TRBV30; d_call: NA; j_call: TRBJ2-2; cdr3_length: 14; clone_size: many; cdr3_aa: CAWTRDLNTGELFF; cdr3_nt: TGTGCCTGGACCCGGGATCTAAACACCGGGGAGCTGTTTTTT
v_call: TRBV3-1/TRBV3-2; d_call: NA; j_call: TRBJ1-3; cdr3_length: 16; clone_size: NA; cdr3_aa: CASSWAPRTSGNTIYF; cdr3_nt: TGTGCCAGCAGCTGGGCCCCCCGGACAAGTGGAAACACCATATATTTT
v_call: TRBV5-4; d_call: TRBD1; j_call: TRBJ2-6; cdr3_length: 17; clone_size: few; cdr3_aa: CASSFHQGADGANVLTF; cdr3_nt: TGTGCCAGCAGCTTTCATCAGGGGGCGGACGGGGCCAACGTCCTGACTTTC
v_call: TRBV5-6; d_call: TRBD1; j_call: TRBJ1-2; cdr3_length: 16; clone_size: NA; cdr3_aa: CASSLAGDRGLNGYTF; cdr3_nt: TGTGCCAGCAGCTTGGCCGGGGACAGGGGGCTGAATGGCTACACCTTC
v_call: TRBV5-6; d_call: TRBD1; j_call: TRBJ2-7; cdr3_length: 15; clone_size: few; cdr3_aa: CASSSRDRGWHEQYF; cdr3_nt: TGTGCCAGCAGCTCCCGGGACAGGGGTTGGCACGAGCAGTACTTC
v_call: TRBV9; d_call: NA; j_call: TRBJ2-7; cdr3_length: 13; clone_size: NA; cdr3_aa: CASSSDGVLEQYF; cdr3_nt: TGTGCCAGCAGCTCGGACGGGGTATTGGAGCAGTACTTC
v_call: TRBV13; d_call: TRBD1; j_call: TRBJ2-7; cdr3_length: 14; clone_size: NA; cdr3_aa: CASSFGQGAERQYF; cdr3_nt: TGTGCCAGCAGCTTTGGACAGGGGGCGGAACGGCAGTACTTC
v_call: TRBV9; d_call: NA; j_call: TRBJ1-2; cdr3_length: 11; clone_size: NA; cdr3_aa: CASSAGTKYTF; cdr3_nt: TGTGCCAGCAGCGCCGGGACAAAATACACCTTC
v_call: TRBV6-5; d_call: NA; j_call: TRBJ2-3; cdr3_length: 14; clone_size: NA; cdr3_aa: CASSYAGGTDTQYF; cdr3_nt: TGTGCCAGCAGTTACGCAGGGGGCACAGATACGCAGTATTTT
v_call: TRBV19; d_call: TRBD1; j_call: TRBJ1-6; cdr3_length: 16; clone_size: many; cdr3_aa: CASSPQGQGAYSPLHF; cdr3_nt: TGTGCCAGTAGTCCCCAGGGACAGGGGGCTTATTCACCCCTCCACTTT
v_call: TRBV4-1; d_call: NA; j_call: TRBJ1-3; cdr3_length: 12; clone_size: medium-sized; cdr3_aa: CASGGAGNTIYF; cdr3_nt: TGCGCCAGCGGTGGGGCCGGAAACACCATATATTTT
v_call: TRBV6-5; d_call: NA; j_call: TRBJ1-5; cdr3_length: 14; clone_size: NA; cdr3_aa: CASSSASGGQPQHF; cdr3_nt: TGTGCCAGCAGTTCCGCCTCGGGGGGTCAGCCCCAGCATTTT
v_call: TRBV2; d_call: TRBD2; j_call: TRBJ2-1; cdr3_length: 14; clone_size: once; cdr3_aa: CASGGGTSRNEQFF; cdr3_nt: TGTGCCAGCGGGGGGGGTACTAGCAGAAATGAGCAGTTCTTC
v_call: TRBV14; d_call: NA; j_call: TRBJ1-2; cdr3_length: 14; clone_size: NA; cdr3_aa: CASSRMTANYGYTF; cdr3_nt: TGTGCCAGCAGCCGTATGACAGCAAACTATGGCTACACCTTC
v_call: TRBV5-1; d_call: NA; j_call: TRBJ2-7; cdr3_length: 13; clone_size: many; cdr3_aa: CASRTGVTYEQYF; cdr3_nt: TGCGCCAGCAGGACCGGGGTCACCTACGAGCAGTACTTC
v_call: TRBV5-1; d_call: NA; j_call: TRBJ1-1; cdr3_length: 14; clone_size: NA; cdr3_aa: CASSLGQFDTEAFF; cdr3_nt: TGCGCCAGCAGCTTGGGACAGTTCGACACTGAAGCTTTCTTT
v_call: TRBV27; d_call: NA; j_call: TRBJ2-5; cdr3_length: 14; clone_size: NA; cdr3_aa: CASSLWQSQETQYF; cdr3_nt: TGTGCCAGCAGTTTATGGCAGTCCCAAGAGACCCAGTACTTC
v_call: TRBV2; d_call: NA; j_call: TRBJ1-2; cdr3_length: 14; clone_size: NA; cdr3_aa: CASSERTGSSGYTF; cdr3_nt: TGTGCCAGCAGTGAACGAACCGGGTCTAGCGGCTACACCTTC
v_call: TRBV7-9; d_call: TRBD1; j_call: TRBJ2-7; cdr3_length: 16; clone_size: NA; cdr3_aa: CASSSWTGAGAYEQYF; cdr3_nt: TGTGCCAGCAGCTCCTGGACAGGGGCCGGGGCCTACGAGCAGTACTTC
v_call: TRBV7-3; d_call: NA; j_call: TRBJ2-1; cdr3_length: 15; clone_size: NA; cdr3_aa: CASSLEVGSYNEQFF; cdr3_nt: TGTGCCAGCAGCCTGGAGGTAGGGTCCTACAATGAGCAGTTCTTC
v_call: TRBV5-1; d_call: NA; j_call: TRBJ1-2; cdr3_length: 15; clone_size: few; cdr3_aa: CASRLAERTDYGYTF; cdr3_nt: TGCGCCAGCAGGCTGGCCGAAAGGACAGACTATGGCTACACCTTC
v_call: TRBV5-4; d_call: NA; j_call: TRBJ1-4; cdr3_length: 14; clone_size: few; cdr3_aa: CASSLVPANEKLFF; cdr3_nt: TGTGCCAGCAGCTTGGTTCCCGCTAATGAAAAACTGTTTTTT
v_call: TRBV27; d_call: NA; j_call: TRBJ1-2; cdr3_length: 14; clone_size: NA; cdr3_aa: CASRNTGTLYGYTF; cdr3_nt: TGTGCCAGCAGGAATACCGGGACACTATATGGCTACACCTTC
v_call: TRBV21-1; d_call: NA; j_call: TRBJ1-5; cdr3_length: 14; clone_size: NA; cdr3_aa: CASSRGSRNQPQHF; cdr3_nt: TGTGCCAGCAGCAGAGGGAGCAGGAATCAGCCCCAGCATTTT
v_call: TRBV24-1; d_call: TRBD2; j_call: TRBJ2-7; cdr3_length: 13; clone_size: NA; cdr3_aa: CATSDPSGNEQYF; cdr3_nt: TGTGCCACCAGTGATCCTAGCGGGAACGAGCAGTACTTC
v_call: TRBV9; d_call: NA; j_call: TRBJ2-1; cdr3_length: 15; clone_size: once; cdr3_aa: CASSVDRGSYNEQFF; cdr3_nt: TGTGCCAGCAGCGTAGATAGGGGTTCCTACAATGAGCAGTTCTTC
v_call: TRBV5-1; d_call: TRBD1; j_call: TRBJ2-1; cdr3_length: 14; clone_size: NA; cdr3_aa: CASSQPDRADEQFF; cdr3_nt: TGCGCCAGCAGCCAACCTGACAGGGCGGATGAGCAGTTCTTC
v_call: TRBV18; d_call: NA; j_call: TRBJ2-2; cdr3_length: 14; clone_size: NA; cdr3_aa: CASSPPVNTGELFF; cdr3_nt: TGTGCCAGCTCACCACCCGTTAACACCGGGGAGCTGTTTTTT
v_call: TRBV10-3; d_call: TRBD2; j_call: TRBJ2-2; cdr3_length: 18; clone_size: NA; cdr3_aa: CAISGRGRLGARTGELFF; cdr3_nt: TGTGCCATCAGCGGGAGGGGCCGACTAGGAGCTCGGACCGGGGAGCTGTTTTTT
v_call: TRBV7-9; d_call: NA; j_call: TRBJ1-6; cdr3_length: 14; clone_size: once; cdr3_aa: CASRDTRNYSPLHF; cdr3_nt: TGTGCCAGCAGGGACACGCGGAATTATTCACCCCTCCACTTT
v_call: TRBV5-4; d_call: NA; j_call: TRBJ2-1; cdr3_length: 15; clone_size: NA; cdr3_aa: CASSLKVTEFNEQFF; cdr3_nt: TGTGCCAGCAGCTTAAAGGTTACGGAGTTTAATGAGCAGTTCTTC
v_call: TRBV19; d_call: TRBD2; j_call: TRBJ2-5; cdr3_length: 15; clone_size: NA; cdr3_aa: CASSIAGGLGETQYF; cdr3_nt: TGTGCCAGTAGTATAGCGGGGGGGCTGGGGGAGACCCAGTACTTC
v_call: TRBV12-3/TRBV12-4; d_call: TRBD2; j_call: TRBJ2-7; cdr3_length: 11; clone_size: NA; cdr3_aa: CASGGAYEQYF; cdr3_nt: TGTGCCAGCGGGGGGGCCTACGAGCAGTACTTC
v_call: TRBV5-5; d_call: NA; j_call: TRBJ1-1; cdr3_length: 16; clone_size: NA; cdr3_aa: CASSLEADTSNTEAFF; cdr3_nt: TGTGCCAGCAGCTTGGAAGCTGACACCTCGAACACTGAAGCTTTCTTT
v_call: TRBV9; d_call: TRBD1; j_call: TRBJ2-5; cdr3_length: 15; clone_size: NA; cdr3_aa: CASSTWTGGVETQYF; cdr3_nt: TGTGCCAGCAGCACGTGGACAGGGGGCGTAGAGACCCAGTACTTC
v_call: TRBV30; d_call: NA; j_call: TRBJ1-1; cdr3_length: 14; clone_size: NA; cdr3_aa: CAWSVGGSNTEAFF; cdr3_nt: TGTGCCTGGAGTGTAGGAGGGAGCAACACTGAAGCTTTCTTT
v_call: TRBV7-3; d_call: TRBD2; j_call: TRBJ2-2; cdr3_length: 19; clone_size: NA; cdr3_aa: CASSLRGLAGGPSTGELFF; cdr3_nt: TGTGCCAGCAGCTTAAGGGGACTAGCGGGAGGGCCGTCCACCGGGGAGCTGTTTTTT
v_call: TRBV29-1; d_call: TRBD2; j_call: TRBJ2-1; cdr3_length: 14; clone_size: NA; cdr3_aa: CSVEGGRGFDEQFF; cdr3_nt: TGCAGCGTAGAGGGCGGGAGGGGGTTTGATGAGCAGTTCTTC